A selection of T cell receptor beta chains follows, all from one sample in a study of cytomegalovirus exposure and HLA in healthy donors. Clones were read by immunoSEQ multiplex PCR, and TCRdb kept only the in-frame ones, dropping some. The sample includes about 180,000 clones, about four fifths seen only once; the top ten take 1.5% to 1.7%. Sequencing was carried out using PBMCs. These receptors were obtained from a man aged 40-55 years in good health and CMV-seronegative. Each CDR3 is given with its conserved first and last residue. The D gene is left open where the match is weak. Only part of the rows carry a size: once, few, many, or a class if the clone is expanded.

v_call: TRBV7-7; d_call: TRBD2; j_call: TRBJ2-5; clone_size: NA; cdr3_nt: TGTGCTAGCAGCTTCTCGGGGGGGGCAGAGACCCAGTACTTC; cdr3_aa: CASSFSGGAETQYF
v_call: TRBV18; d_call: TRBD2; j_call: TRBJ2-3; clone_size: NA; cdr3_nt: TGTGCCAGCTCACCAAGACTAGCCCCAGATACGCAGTATTTT; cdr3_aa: CASSPRLAPDTQYF
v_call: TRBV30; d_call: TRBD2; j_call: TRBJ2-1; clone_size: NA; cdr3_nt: TGTGCCTGGAGTCTAACGGGGGGGCGGGTCAATGAGCAGTTCTTC; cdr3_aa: CAWSLTGGRVNEQFF
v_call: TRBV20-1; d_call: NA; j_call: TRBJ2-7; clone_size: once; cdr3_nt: TGCAGTGCTAGATCTTACGAGCAGTACTTC; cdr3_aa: CSARSYEQYF
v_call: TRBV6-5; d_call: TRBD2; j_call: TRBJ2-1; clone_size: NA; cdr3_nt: TGTGCCAGCAGTTCCACGGGGGGGCCGTATGAGCAGTTCTTC; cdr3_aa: CASSSTGGPYEQFF
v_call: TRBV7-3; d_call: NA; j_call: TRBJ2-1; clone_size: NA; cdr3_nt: TGTGCCAGCAGCTTGGACAACCCCCTCGATGAGCAGTTCTTC; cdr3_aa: CASSLDNPLDEQFF
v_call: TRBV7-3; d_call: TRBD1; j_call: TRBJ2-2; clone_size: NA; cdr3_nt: TGTGCCAGCAGCTTAACGCGGCAGGGGGCTTCCGGGGAGCTGTTTTTT; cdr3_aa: CASSLTRQGASGELFF
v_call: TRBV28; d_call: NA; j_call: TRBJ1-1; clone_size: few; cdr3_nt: TGTGCCAGCAGTCCGGCAGGGTGGTTAACTGAAGCTTTCTTT; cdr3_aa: CASSPAGWLTEAFF
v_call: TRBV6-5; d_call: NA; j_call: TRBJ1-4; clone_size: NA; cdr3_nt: TGTGCCAGCAGGATGGGGGGAATTAATGAAAAACTGTTTTTT; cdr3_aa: CASRMGGINEKLFF
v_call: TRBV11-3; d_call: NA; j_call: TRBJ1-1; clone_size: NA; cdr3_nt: TGTGCCAGCAGCCGAGGCGGGAGGGCTGAAGCTTTCTTT; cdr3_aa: CASSRGGRAEAFF
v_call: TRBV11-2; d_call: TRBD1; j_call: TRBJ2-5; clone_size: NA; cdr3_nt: TGTGCCAGCAGCTTAGCCGGGACAGGGGCCCAAGAGACCCAGTACTTC; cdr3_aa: CASSLAGTGAQETQYF
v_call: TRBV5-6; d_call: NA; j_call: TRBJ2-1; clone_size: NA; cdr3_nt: TGTGCCAGCAGCCTTGGAAGGGGTACAGATGAGCAGTTCTTC; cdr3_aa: CASSLGRGTDEQFF
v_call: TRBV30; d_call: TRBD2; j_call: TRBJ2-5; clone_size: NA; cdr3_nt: TGTGCCTGGAGGCCCTTTGGGGGGGACCAAGAGACCCAGTACTTC; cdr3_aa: CAWRPFGGDQETQYF
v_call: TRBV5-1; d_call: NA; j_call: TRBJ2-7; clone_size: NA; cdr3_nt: TGCGCCAGCAGAGGAACAGGAGTCTACGAGCAGTACTTC; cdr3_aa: CASRGTGVYEQYF
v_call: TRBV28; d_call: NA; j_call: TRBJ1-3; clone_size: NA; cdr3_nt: TGTGCCAGCAGTTTACTCGTGCCGTACAGCTCTGGAAACACCATATATTTT; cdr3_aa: CASSLLVPYSSGNTIYF
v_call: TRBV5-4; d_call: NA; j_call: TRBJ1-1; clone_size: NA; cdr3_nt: TGTGCCAGCAGTATGAAAAGCAGCGACGAAGCTTTCTTT; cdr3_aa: CASSMKSSDEAFF
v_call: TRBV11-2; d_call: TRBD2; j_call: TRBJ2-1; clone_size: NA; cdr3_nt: TGTGCCAGCACACAGACTAGCGGGGGGCCGGGTGAGCAGTTCTTC; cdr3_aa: CASTQTSGGPGEQFF
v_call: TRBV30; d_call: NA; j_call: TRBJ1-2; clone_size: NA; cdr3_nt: TGTGCCTGGAGTCCTCGTTTATATGGCTACACCTTC; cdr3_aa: CAWSPRLYGYTF
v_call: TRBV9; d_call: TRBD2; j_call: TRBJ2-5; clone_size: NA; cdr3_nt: TGTGCCAAGAAGATCGGACTAGCGGGAGAGACCCAGTACTTC; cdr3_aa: CAKKIGLAGETQYF
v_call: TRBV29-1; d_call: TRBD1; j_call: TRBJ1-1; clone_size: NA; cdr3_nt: TGCAGCGTCCAGACAGGGTTGAACACTGAAGCTTTCTTT; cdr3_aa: CSVQTGLNTEAFF
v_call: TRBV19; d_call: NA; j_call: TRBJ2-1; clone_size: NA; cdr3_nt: TGTGCCAGTAGTATAGGAGGCAGGGGGAGGACTAATGAGCAGTTCTTC; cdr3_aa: CASSIGGRGRTNEQFF
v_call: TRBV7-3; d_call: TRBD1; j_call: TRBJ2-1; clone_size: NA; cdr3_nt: TGTGCCAGCAGTGCGACAGGGGCCTACAATGAGCAGTTCTTC; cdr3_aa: CASSATGAYNEQFF
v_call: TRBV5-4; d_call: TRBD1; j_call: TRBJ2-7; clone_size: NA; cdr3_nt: TGTGCCAGCAAGCTTTGGCAGGGGGCAGGGGAGCAGTACTTC; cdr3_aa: CASKLWQGAGEQYF
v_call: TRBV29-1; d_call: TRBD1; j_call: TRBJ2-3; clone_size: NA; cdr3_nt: TGCAGCGTCGGGCGGACAGGGGGTAGAACAGATACGCAGTATTTT; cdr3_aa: CSVGRTGGRTDTQYF
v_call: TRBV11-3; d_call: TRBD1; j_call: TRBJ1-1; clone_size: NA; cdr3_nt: TGTGCCAGTAAAGGACAGGACACTGAAGCTTTCTTT; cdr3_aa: CASKGQDTEAFF
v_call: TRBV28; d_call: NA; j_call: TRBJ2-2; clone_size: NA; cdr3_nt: TGTGCCAGCAGTTTCCCTAATACAGGCACCGGGGAGCTGTTTTTT; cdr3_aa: CASSFPNTGTGELFF
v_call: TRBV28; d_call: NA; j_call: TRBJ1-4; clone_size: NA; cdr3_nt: TGTGCCAGCAGTGGGGCCGGGACATACAATGAAAAACTGTTTTTT; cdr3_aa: CASSGAGTYNEKLFF
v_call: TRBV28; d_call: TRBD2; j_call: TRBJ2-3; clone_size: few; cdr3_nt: TGTGCCAGCAGTCGCCCCTCTGTTGGGTCTAGCGGGAGAGTGGGAACAGATACGCAGTATTTT; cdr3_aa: CASSRPSVGSSGRVGTDTQYF
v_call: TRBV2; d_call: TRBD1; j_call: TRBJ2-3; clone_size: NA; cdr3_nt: TGTGCCAGCAGTCGTCAAGGGGGCGCAGATACGCAGTATTTT; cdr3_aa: CASSRQGGADTQYF
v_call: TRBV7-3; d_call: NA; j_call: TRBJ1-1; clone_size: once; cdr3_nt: TGTGCCAGCAGCTTACAGACGGGGAACACTGAAGCTTTCTTT; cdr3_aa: CASSLQTGNTEAFF
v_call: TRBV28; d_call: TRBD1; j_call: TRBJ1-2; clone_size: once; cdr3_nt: TGTGCCAGCAGAAACAGGGGGCCCTACACCTTC; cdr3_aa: CASRNRGPYTF
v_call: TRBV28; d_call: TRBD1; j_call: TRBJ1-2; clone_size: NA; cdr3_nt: TGTGCCAGCAGGACCGACAGGGCAGGAGGCTACACCTTC; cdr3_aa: CASRTDRAGGYTF
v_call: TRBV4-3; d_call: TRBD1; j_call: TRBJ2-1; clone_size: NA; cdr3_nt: TGCGCCAGCAGCCAAGTCATTAGGACAGGGTCCAATGAGCAGTTCTTC; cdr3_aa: CASSQVIRTGSNEQFF
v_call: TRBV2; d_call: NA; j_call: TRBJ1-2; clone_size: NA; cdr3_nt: TGTGCCAGCAGTATACAGGGCGGTGTGGGCTACACCTTC; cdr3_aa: CASSIQGGVGYTF
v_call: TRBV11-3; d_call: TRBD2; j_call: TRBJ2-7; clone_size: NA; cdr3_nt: TGTGCCAGCAGCTCATCCGGGACTAGCGGGACCTCCGAGCAGTACTTC; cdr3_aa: CASSSSGTSGTSEQYF
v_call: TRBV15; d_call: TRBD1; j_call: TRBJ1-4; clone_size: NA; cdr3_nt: TGTGCCACGAAAAAAGGGGGCTCCTTTAATGAAAAACTGTTTTTT; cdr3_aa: CATKKGGSFNEKLFF
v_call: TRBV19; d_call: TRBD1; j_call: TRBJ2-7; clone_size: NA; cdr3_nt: TGTGCCAGTAGTCCTGGGACAGACGAGCAGTACTTC; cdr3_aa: CASSPGTDEQYF
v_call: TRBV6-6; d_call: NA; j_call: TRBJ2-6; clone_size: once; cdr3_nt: TGTGCCAGCAGGGCCAAAGGGGCGGGGGCCAACGTCCTGACTTTC; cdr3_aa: CASRAKGAGANVLTF
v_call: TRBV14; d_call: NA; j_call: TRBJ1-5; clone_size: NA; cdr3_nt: TGTGCCAGCAGCCAAAATTATGGGGGGAGCCAGCATTTT; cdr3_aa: CASSQNYGGSQHF
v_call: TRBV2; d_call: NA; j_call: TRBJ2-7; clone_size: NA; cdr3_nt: TGTGCCAGCAGCAGGGCCGCCAGCGACGCAACCTACGAGCAGTACTTC; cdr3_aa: CASSRAASDATYEQYF
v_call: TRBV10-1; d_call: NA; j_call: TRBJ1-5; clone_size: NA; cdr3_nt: TGCGCCAGCAGTGAGAGAAAACCGGCGGAAAGCAATCAGCCCCAGCATTTT; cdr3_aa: CASSERKPAESNQPQHF
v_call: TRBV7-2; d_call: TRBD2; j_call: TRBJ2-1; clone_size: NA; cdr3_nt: TGTGCCAGCAGCATCGGGACTACAGCCTACAATGAGCAGTTCTTC; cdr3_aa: CASSIGTTAYNEQFF